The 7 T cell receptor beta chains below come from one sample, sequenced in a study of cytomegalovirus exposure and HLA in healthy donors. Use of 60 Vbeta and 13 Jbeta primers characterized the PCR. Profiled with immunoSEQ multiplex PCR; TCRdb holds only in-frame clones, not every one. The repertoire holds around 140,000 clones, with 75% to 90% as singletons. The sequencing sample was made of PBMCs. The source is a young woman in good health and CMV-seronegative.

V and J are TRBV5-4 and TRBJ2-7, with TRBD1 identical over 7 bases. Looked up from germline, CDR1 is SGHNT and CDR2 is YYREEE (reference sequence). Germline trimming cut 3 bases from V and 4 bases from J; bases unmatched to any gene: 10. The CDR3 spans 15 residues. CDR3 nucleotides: TGTGCCAGCAGCTGGACCTCGACAGGGACGTACGAGCAGTACTTC. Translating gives CASSWTSTGTYEQYF.

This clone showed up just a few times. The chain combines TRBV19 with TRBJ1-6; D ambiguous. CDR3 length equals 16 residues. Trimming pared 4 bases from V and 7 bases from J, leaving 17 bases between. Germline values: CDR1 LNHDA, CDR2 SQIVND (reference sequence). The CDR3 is CASSTEDSSGNSPLHF. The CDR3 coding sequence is TGTGCCAGTAGTACCGAGGACTCCTCCGGGAATTCACCCCTCCACTTT.

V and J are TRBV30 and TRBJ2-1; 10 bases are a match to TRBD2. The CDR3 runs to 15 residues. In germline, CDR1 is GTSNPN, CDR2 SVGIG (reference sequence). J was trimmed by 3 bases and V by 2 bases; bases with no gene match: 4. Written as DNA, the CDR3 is TGTGCCTGGAGTCGGCTAGCGGGGGACTACAATGAGCAGTTCTTC. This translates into CAWSRLAGDYNEQFF.

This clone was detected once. CDR3 coding DNA: TGTGCCAGCGGCCCACAGGGGAGGACTGAAGCTTTCTTT. It codes for CASGPQGRTEAFF. The chain recombines TRBV7-9 with TRBJ1-1; 7 bases fit TRBD1. Germline V gene lookup returns CDR1 SEHNR and CDR2 FQNEAQ (reference sequence). The V segment lost 8 bases and the J segment 5 bases; nucleotides outside the gene matches: 8. This CDR3 is built from 13 residues.

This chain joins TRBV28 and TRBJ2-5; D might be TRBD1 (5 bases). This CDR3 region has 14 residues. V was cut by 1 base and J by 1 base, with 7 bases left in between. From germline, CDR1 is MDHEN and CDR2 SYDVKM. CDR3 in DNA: TGTGCCAGCAGTTTATCAGGGATCCAAGAGACCCAGTACTTC. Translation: CASSLSGIQETQYF.

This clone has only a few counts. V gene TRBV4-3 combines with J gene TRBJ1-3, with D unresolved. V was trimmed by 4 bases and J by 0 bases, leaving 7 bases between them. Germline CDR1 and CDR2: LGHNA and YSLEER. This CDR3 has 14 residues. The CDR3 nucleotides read TGCGCCAGCAGCCTCCAACTCTCTGGAAACACCATATATTTT. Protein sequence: CASSLQLSGNTIYF.

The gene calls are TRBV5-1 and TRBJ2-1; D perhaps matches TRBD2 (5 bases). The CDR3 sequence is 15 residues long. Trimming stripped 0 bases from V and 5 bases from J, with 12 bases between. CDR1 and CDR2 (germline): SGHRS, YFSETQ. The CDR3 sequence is CASSLEASRDNEQFF. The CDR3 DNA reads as TGCGCCAGCAGCTTGGAGGCTAGCAGAGACAATGAGCAGTTCTTC.